The 16 T cell receptor beta chains below come from one sample, sequenced in a study of blood T cells in healthy people across ages. A J-beta primer mix and a sample-barcoded 5' primer were used in a second PCR of about 7 to 12 cycles. TCRdb analysed the 5' RACE reads with MiXCR anew, one entry per CDR3 protein. This sample has more than 650,000 distinct CDR3 sequences, with roughly 25% found just once. The same data also contributed to another study, on T cells of mothers and their children.

The source material was blood. The source of these receptors is a boy aged 5-17 years in good health.

A few counts support this clonotype. The chain combines TRBV6-1 with TRBJ2-7, with D possibly being TRBD1 (6 bases). The CDR3 runs to 13 residues. V lost 7 bases and J 0 bases, leaving 10 bases between the germline ends. Germline loops: CDR1 MNHNS, CDR2 SASEGT. CDR3 nucleotide sequence: TGTGCCAGCAAAGGACAGTCCTCCTACGAGCAGTACTTC. Amino acids: CASKGQSSYEQYF.

This chain joins TRBV5-6 and TRBJ1-1; no definite D call. Germline CDR1 and CDR2: SGHDT and YYEEEE. V lost 1 base and J 0 bases, leaving 10 bases between the germline ends. The CDR3 is made up of 15 amino acids. The CDR3 loop is CASSLRLGMNTEAFF. Here the CDR3 DNA reads TGTGCCAGCAGCTTGAGACTGGGCATGAACACTGAAGCTTTCTTT.

J is TRBJ2-7 and V is TRBV20-1; D is uncertain. V lost 5 bases to trimming and J lost 5 bases, with 10 bases between them. The CDR3 spans 11 residues. From germline, CDR1 is DFQATT and CDR2 SNEGSKA (reference sequence). The chain's CDR3 is CSAHWQDEQYF. CDR3 coding DNA: TGCAGTGCTCATTGGCAGGACGAGCAGTACTTC.

The rearrangement joins TRBV29-1 to TRBJ2-7; 7 bases line up with TRBD2. The V gene's germline CDR1 is SQVTM and CDR2 ANQGSEA. Losses at the gene ends were 6 bases for V and 2 bases for J; bases not matched to a gene: 7. The CDR3 spans 13 residues. The CDR3 coding sequence is TGCAGCGTATCTAAGCGGGGAACCTACGAGCAGTACTTC. It specifies CSVSKRGTYEQYF.

The CDR3 reads CASNSRPSSYNEQFF. CDR3 nucleotides: TGCGCCAGCAACTCGAGACCAAGCTCCTACAATGAGCAGTTCTTC. The chain recombines TRBV5-1 with TRBJ2-1; no clear D. CDR3 length equals 15 residues. Germline assignment: CDR1 SGHRS and CDR2 YFSETQ. V lost 6 bases and J lost 0, with 13 bases in between.

V and J are TRBV7-9 and TRBJ2-3, with 7 bases matching TRBD2. Per the germline V gene, CDR1 is SEHNR and CDR2 is FQNEAQ (reference sequence). V was clipped by 5 bases and J by 2 bases; unmatched bases: 7. The CDR3 spans 15 residues. CDR3 sequence: CASSPASGFTDTQYF. The CDR3 bases are TGTGCCAGCAGCCCCGCTAGCGGTTTCACAGATACGCAGTATTTT.

This clonotype occurred a few times. The rearrangement joins TRBV19 to TRBJ2-7, with 8 bases lining up with TRBD1. Germline CDR1 and CDR2: LNHDA and SQIVND (reference sequence). CDR3 size: 16 residues. Unmatched junction bases numbered 13, after V lost 5 bases and J lost 4 bases. CDR3 region: CASSYQGAAPIYEQYF. The DNA for the CDR3 is TGTGCCAGTAGTTACCAGGGGGCCGCCCCGATTTACGAGCAGTACTTC.

The sample holds a few counts of this clonotype. One junction end does not reproduce the germline sequence, and a read error may be involved. The rearrangement joins TRBV28 to TRBJ2-5, with a weak D call TRBD2 (7 bases). CDR3 length equals 15 residues. Germline assignment: CDR1 MDHEN and CDR2 SYDVKM. The CDR3, as DNA: TGTGCCAGCAGTTTAGGGGGGGCGCCGGGGGAGACCCAGCACTTC. Its translation: CASSLGGAPGETQHF.

This clonotype has just a few counts. The chain uses TRBV24-1 and TRBJ2-5, with TRBD2 identical over 9 bases. CDR1 and CDR2 (germline): KGHDR, SFDVKD. The CDR3 length is 17 residues. V lost 1 base, J lost 2 bases, and 7 bases stayed unmatched. The CDR3 loop is CATSDFQRGDIQETQYF. In DNA form, the CDR3 reads TGTGCCACCAGTGATTTTCAGCGGGGGGACATTCAAGAGACCCAGTACTTC.

The table lists this clonotype with a few counts. V usage is TRBV15 and J usage is TRBJ2-1; D unresolved. This CDR3 has 15 residues. Germline CDR1 reads LNHNV; CDR2 reads YYDKDF (reference sequence). The V and J ends lost 1 base and 2 bases respectively, with 9 bases between them. CDR3 sequence (DNA): TGTGCCACCAGCAGAGGTACAGAAGCCTACAATGAGCAGTTCTTC. Its protein is CATSRGTEAYNEQFF.

This clonotype was seen many times. The chain is built from TRBV3-1 and TRBJ2-5, with D tentatively TRBD2 (6 bases). There are 14 residues in the CDR3. The germline V gene encodes CDR1 LGHDT and CDR2 YNNKEL (reference sequence). V was trimmed by 1 base and J by 1 base, leaving 7 bases between them. CDR3 in amino acids: CASSQGGLQETQYF. In DNA form, the CDR3 reads TGTGCCAGCAGCCAAGGGGGACTCCAAGAGACCCAGTACTTC.

This clonotype has just a few counts. The chain links TRBV5-5 to TRBJ2-5, with D unclear. V lost 0 bases, J lost 4 bases, and 7 bases lay in between. Germline CDR1 is SGHKS and CDR2 is YYEKEE (reference sequence). This CDR3 contains 13 residues. The CDR3 spells CASSLGNRETQYF. Written as DNA, the CDR3 is TGTGCCAGCAGCTTGGGTAATCGAGAGACCCAGTACTTC.

The chain links TRBV18 to TRBJ2-4; 10 nucleotides line up with TRBD1. Germline CDR1 is KGHSH and CDR2 is LQKENI. V gave up 6 bases and J gave up 4 bases; unmatched junction bases: 6. CDR3 size: 15 residues. The CDR3 sequence is CASSPQDRGKNIQYF. CDR3 coding DNA: TGTGCCAGCTCTCCTCAGGACAGGGGGAAAAACATTCAGTACTTC.

The chain carries TRBV30 and TRBJ1-5, with a tentative D call TRBD1 (5 bases). Trimming took 3 bases from V and 1 from J, leaving 7 bases between them. This CDR3 comprises 13 residues. Germline V gene data show CDR1 as GTSNPN and CDR2 as SVGIG (reference sequence). The CDR3 sequence is CAWRGQSNQPQHF. The CDR3 bases are TGTGCCTGGAGGGGGCAGAGCAATCAGCCCCAGCATTTT.

This clonotype was recorded at least ten times. V gene TRBV20-1 combines with J gene TRBJ1-6; TRBD1 matches 7 bases. The CDR3 extends over 14 amino acids. The germline gives CDR1 DFQATT, CDR2 SNEGSKA (reference sequence). The junction had 3 bases not matched to a gene; V was cut back by 2 bases and J by 5 bases. The CDR3 nucleotides are TGCAGTGCTAGAACAGGGGCAGATAATTCACCCCTCCACTTT. It specifies CSARTGADNSPLHF.

This clonotype was counted between two and nine times. The rearrangement uses TRBV28 and TRBJ2-7; D possibly corresponds to TRBD1 (6 bases). With 5 bases removed from V and 2 bases from J, the gap between germline ends came to 13 bases. Germline CDR1 MDHEN, CDR2 SYDVKM. This CDR3 is 14 amino acids long. CDR3 residues: CASSLTGSAYEQYF. CDR3 in DNA: TGTGCCAGCAGTCTTACAGGGAGTGCCTACGAGCAGTACTTC.